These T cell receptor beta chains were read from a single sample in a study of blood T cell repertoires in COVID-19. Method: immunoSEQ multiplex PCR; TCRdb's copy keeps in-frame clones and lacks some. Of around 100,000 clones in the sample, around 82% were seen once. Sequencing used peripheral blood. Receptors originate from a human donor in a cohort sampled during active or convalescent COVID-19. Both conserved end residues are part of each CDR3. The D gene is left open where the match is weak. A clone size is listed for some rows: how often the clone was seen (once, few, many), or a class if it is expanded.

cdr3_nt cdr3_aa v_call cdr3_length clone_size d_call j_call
TGTGCCAGCAGTACAGGGACATTATACTACTATGGCTACACCTTC CASSTGTLYYYGYTF TRBV6-5 15 . . TRBJ1-2
TGTGCCAGCAGCTTAGCGGGAGACCATGGCTACACCTTC CASSLAGDHGYTF TRBV11-2 13 . . TRBJ1-2
TGTGCCAGCAGTGAAGGGACAGTTTTTTACTATGGCTACACCTTC CASSEGTVFYYGYTF TRBV2 15 . . TRBJ1-2
TGTGCCAGCAGCCCCCGGGACTTGGGAGCTTTCTTT CASSPRDLGAFF TRBV12-3/TRBV12-4 12 . . TRBJ1-1
TGTGCCAGCAGCTCCCCGAGGCCTTTGGATGGAAACACCATATATTTT CASSSPRPLDGNTIYF TRBV9 16 . . TRBJ1-3
TGTGCCAGCAGCCAAGGAGGGAATGAGCAGTTCTTC CASSQGGNEQFF TRBV3-1/TRBV3-2 12 . . TRBJ2-1
TGTGCCATCAGTGAGGAAATATCTGGGGGCTCCTATGAAAAACTGTTTTTT CAISEEISGGSYEKLFF TRBV10-3 17 . . TRBJ1-4
TGTGCCAGCAGTTCCCCAGCAGGGTACGATTCACCCCTCCACTTT CASSSPAGYDSPLHF TRBV28 15 few . TRBJ1-6
TGTGCCAGCAGCCCCCACAGGGGAATTAGTTACGAGCAGTACTTC CASSPHRGISYEQYF TRBV9 15 . TRBD1 TRBJ2-7
TGTGCCAGCAGTACTGCGCAGGGTAGCGCTTTCTTT CASSTAQGSAFF TRBV28 12 . . TRBJ1-1
TGTGCCACCAACAGGGAGGGCAATCAGCCCCAGCATTTT CATNREGNQPQHF TRBV15 13 . . TRBJ1-5
TGTGCCAGCACAGGGGATGTGGGAACAGATACGCAGTATTTT CASTGDVGTDTQYF TRBV28 14 . . TRBJ2-3